Listed below are T cell receptor beta chains from one sample, sequenced in a study of T cell responses to AZD1222 COVID-19 vaccine. The data were produced by immunoSEQ multiplex PCR, yet TCRdb's version contains in-frame clones alone and is incomplete. The sample has around 140,000 clones, about 94% seen once. This specimen was peripheral blood, taken on day 0 of AZD1222 vaccination. These receptors were collected from an adult in good health. Each CDR3 is given with its conserved first and last residue. The size entry is marked missing in some rows and otherwise reads once, few, many or a size class.

clone_size: -; cdr3_length: 13; v_call: TRBV11-1; cdr3_aa: CASSLNLNTEAFF
clone_size: -; cdr3_length: 13; v_call: TRBV7-9; cdr3_aa: CASSLNAADTQYF
clone_size: -; cdr3_length: 14; v_call: TRBV7-2; cdr3_aa: CASSLGLTGNEQYF
clone_size: -; cdr3_length: 15; v_call: TRBV2; cdr3_aa: CASSSSWTGRSGYTF
clone_size: -; cdr3_length: 14; v_call: TRBV30; cdr3_aa: CAWRLLVEGETQYF
clone_size: -; cdr3_length: 17; v_call: TRBV2; cdr3_aa: CASRRRLAGGAYNEQFF
clone_size: -; cdr3_length: 13; v_call: TRBV6-5; cdr3_aa: CATEVGAGETQYF
clone_size: once; cdr3_length: 14; v_call: TRBV2; cdr3_aa: CASSRDSMNTEAFF
clone_size: few; cdr3_length: 15; v_call: TRBV6-6; cdr3_aa: CASSTRQRTSPGQYF
clone_size: -; cdr3_length: 13; v_call: TRBV11-2; cdr3_aa: CASSLGVGTEAFF
clone_size: -; cdr3_length: 14; v_call: TRBV5-1; cdr3_aa: CASSQQGLSYGYTF
clone_size: -; cdr3_length: 13; v_call: TRBV28; cdr3_aa: CASGQGGSTELFF
clone_size: once; cdr3_length: 15; v_call: TRBV4-1; cdr3_aa: CASNSFAGEADTQYF
clone_size: -; cdr3_length: 10; v_call: TRBV6-5; cdr3_aa: CASGTYEQYF
clone_size: -; cdr3_length: 14; v_call: TRBV7-6; cdr3_aa: CASRRLPGDYGYTF
clone_size: once; cdr3_length: 16; v_call: TRBV7-2; cdr3_aa: CASSPGGWTAGNTIYF
clone_size: -; cdr3_length: 12; v_call: TRBV6-5; cdr3_aa: CATGVWGTEAFF
clone_size: -; cdr3_length: 15; v_call: TRBV27; cdr3_aa: CASRELGRFASPLHF
clone_size: -; cdr3_length: 16; v_call: TRBV19; cdr3_aa: CASSIKGDPPTYEQYF
clone_size: -; cdr3_length: 16; v_call: TRBV27; cdr3_aa: CASSLGPGLNTDTQYF
clone_size: -; cdr3_length: 14; v_call: TRBV19; cdr3_aa: CASRNRDPNQPQHF
clone_size: -; cdr3_length: 15; v_call: TRBV7-9; cdr3_aa: CASSFHRQGAYEQYF
clone_size: -; cdr3_length: 11; v_call: TRBV24-1; cdr3_aa: CATGDRETQYF
clone_size: -; cdr3_length: 13; v_call: TRBV25-1; cdr3_aa: CASSESHQETQYF
clone_size: -; cdr3_length: 10; v_call: TRBV6-5; cdr3_aa: CASPGREAFF
clone_size: -; cdr3_length: 15; v_call: TRBV19; cdr3_aa: CASSISRVGNSPLHF
clone_size: once; cdr3_length: 18; v_call: TRBV2; cdr3_aa: CASSEFGTSGGTKETQYF
clone_size: -; cdr3_length: 14; v_call: TRBV7-9; cdr3_aa: CASSLAGVRNIQYF
clone_size: -; cdr3_length: 14; v_call: TRBV7-2; cdr3_aa: CASSLNSANYGYTF
clone_size: -; cdr3_length: 17; v_call: TRBV7-9; cdr3_aa: CASSPRGWGLPNNEQFF
clone_size: -; cdr3_length: 13; v_call: TRBV3-1/TRBV3-2; cdr3_aa: CASSQVGHTEAFF
clone_size: -; cdr3_length: 12; v_call: TRBV6-2/TRBV6-3; cdr3_aa: CASSFSAYEQYF
clone_size: -; cdr3_length: 15; v_call: TRBV6-5; cdr3_aa: CASSYAGLLQETQYF
clone_size: -; cdr3_length: 14; v_call: TRBV10-3; cdr3_aa: CAISDRVGLTEAFF
clone_size: -; cdr3_length: 13; v_call: TRBV21-1; cdr3_aa: CASSKSTRHGYTF
clone_size: -; cdr3_length: 15; v_call: TRBV7-8; cdr3_aa: CASSFSGSGYNEQFF
clone_size: -; cdr3_length: 12; v_call: TRBV6-5; cdr3_aa: CASPRGDNEQYF
clone_size: -; cdr3_length: 14; v_call: TRBV7-3; cdr3_aa: CASSPDVGPDTQYF
clone_size: -; cdr3_length: 12; v_call: TRBV5-6; cdr3_aa: CASSLAFGELFF
clone_size: -; cdr3_length: 15; v_call: TRBV9; cdr3_aa: CASSVEGTVNTEAFF
clone_size: -; cdr3_length: 14; v_call: TRBV2; cdr3_aa: CASSEVGEIHEAFF
clone_size: once; cdr3_length: 15; v_call: TRBV7-3; cdr3_aa: CASSPPGPPYNEQFF
clone_size: -; cdr3_length: 14; v_call: TRBV4-3; cdr3_aa: CASSQEHRRDTIYF
clone_size: -; cdr3_length: 17; v_call: TRBV27; cdr3_aa: CASSLVGGWMANYGYTF